These 8 T cell receptor beta chains share one sample of origin, sequenced in a study of breast tumors, draining lymph nodes, adjacent tissues. Via MiXCR, TCRdb re-called the multiplex PCR reads, giving one row per CDR3 protein. The top ten hold about 40% of the sample, which has over 10,000 distinct CDR3 sequences, approximately 70% seen once. Specimen: tumor-adjacent breast tissue. The receptor set was obtained from a female donor with breast cancer. Some clones in this sample may be carry-over from other donors' samples.

The rearrangement links TRBV5-4 to TRBJ2-3; D is perhaps TRBD1 (5 bases). CDR1 and CDR2 (germline): SGHNT, YYREEE (reference sequence). The CDR3 has 15 residues. Trimming pared 1 base from V and 3 bases from J, leaving 12 bases between. This CDR3 reads CASSLSDSRTDTQYF. CDR3 sequence (DNA): TGTGCCAGCAGCTTGTCCGACAGTCGGACAGATACGCAGTATTTT.

The gene calls are TRBV20-1 and TRBJ1-2, with 7 bases lining up with TRBD1. J gave up 4 bases and V 3 bases, and 8 bases lay outside the gene matches. The germline V gene encodes CDR1 DFQATT and CDR2 SNEGSKA (reference sequence). The CDR3 has 14 residues. Here the CDR3 reads CSASRQGVGYGYTF. The CDR3 bases are TGCAGTGCTAGTCGACAGGGCGTGGGCTATGGCTACACCTTC.

The V call is TRBV6-6, the J call TRBJ2-7, with 11 bases identical to TRBD2. The V gene's germline CDR1 is MNHNY and CDR2 SVGAGI (reference sequence). The CDR3 runs to 16 residues. The V and J ends lost 2 bases and 0 bases, in that order; junction bases with no gene match: 3. The DNA for the CDR3 is TGTGCCAGCAGTTACCCCACTAGCGGGGGCTCCTACGAGCAGTACTTC. Amino acids: CASSYPTSGGSYEQYF.

The V gene is TRBV4-2, the J gene TRBJ2-7, with 9 bases lining up with TRBD2. The CDR3 is made up of 15 amino acids. V was pared by 6 bases and J by 2 bases, with 8 bases of the junction left unmatched. The germline V gene encodes CDR1 LGHNA and CDR2 YNFKEQ. CDR3 sequence (DNA): TGTGCCAGCAGGGCCCCCAGCGGGAGGACCTACGAGCAGTACTTC. It is translated as CASRAPSGRTYEQYF.

The sample holds a few counts of this clonotype. The CDR3 coding sequence is TGTGCCAGCAGCTTAGACCCGGACAGGGAAGCTTTCTTT. Protein sequence: CASSLDPDREAFF. The chain combines TRBV7-6 with TRBJ1-1, with 7 nucleotides matching TRBD1. Germline V gene lookup returns CDR1 SGHVS and CDR2 FNYEAQ. The CDR3 consists of 13 residues. The V segment lost 1 base and the J segment 8 bases; nucleotides outside the gene matches: 4.

This sequence joins TRBV29-1 and TRBJ1-5, with a tentative D call TRBD1 (6 bases). The CDR3 is 13 residues long. The V end lost 6 bases, the J end lost 6 bases, and 15 bases lay between the germline ends. The germline V gene has CDR1 SQVTM and CDR2 ANQGSEA. For the CDR3, the DNA is TGCAGCGTGGCCCAAGGGGGTGGTCAGCCCCAGCATTTT. Translating it yields CSVAQGGGQPQHF.

This clonotype was recorded only once. The chain is built from TRBV7-2 and TRBJ2-7; 9 bases map to TRBD1. Germline V gene sequence: CDR1 SGHTA, CDR2 FQGNSA. The ends lost 6 bases at V and 4 bases at J; junction bases unmatched: 7. This CDR3 is built from 14 residues. The CDR3 DNA reads as TGTGCCAGCAGACTCGGGACAGGGATGTACGAGCAGTACTTC. It is translated as CASRLGTGMYEQYF.

This chain links TRBV4-1 with TRBJ2-1, with 15 bases lining up with TRBD2. Losses at the gene ends were 1 base for V and 12 bases for J; bases not matched to a gene: 4. This CDR3 contains 15 residues. Germline V gene data show CDR1 as MGHRA and CDR2 as YSYEKL. CDR3 coding DNA: TGCGCCAGCAGCCAAGGGACTAGCGGGAGGGTCGGGCAGTTCTTC. Protein sequence: CASSQGTSGRVGQFF.